This TCR beta chain originates from a study of spatial heterogeneity in lung cancer. Broader study findings: Tumor mutation counts were tracked by expanded intratumoral alpha and beta TCR counts.

Carried by each TCR cDNA molecule was a unique molecular identifier. Each CDR3 protein gets one entry after TCRdb re-called the 5' RACE reads with MiXCR. The data contain about 9,400 distinct CDR3 sequences, about 6.9% of them singletons. A word on this clonotype: Antigen: not known.

The time point: sample taken at primary tumor resection. The study sequenced unsorted whole RNA from tumor, nontumor lung or frozen PBMC. The V and J ends lost 4 bases and 9 bases, in that order; junction bases with no gene match: 3. CDR1 is SGHDN and CDR2 is FVKESK in the germline V gene. The CDR3 totals 12 residues. This receptor was taken from a male donor with early-stage non-small cell lung cancer. The sample in question was lung tumor tissue, obtained at surgery. V is TRBV14 and J is TRBJ2-1, with 7 bases that match TRBD2. The CDR3 here is CASSPGRAEQFF. In DNA, the CDR3 is TGTGCCAGCAGCCCGGGGAGGGCTGAGCAGTTCTTC. The entire variable domain, with the rest obtained from reference TRBV14 and TRBJ2-1, is as follows: EAGVTQFPSHSVIEKGQTVTLRCDPISGHDNLYWYRRVMGKEIKFLLHFVKESKQDESGMPNNRFLAERTGGTYSTLKVQPAELEDSGVYFCASSPGRAEQFFGPGTRLTVL.